The 14 T cell receptor beta chains in this list originate from one sample, sequenced in a study of post-analysis software for immune sequencing data. Presence of unique molecular identifiers characterized the TCR beta cDNA libraries. TCRdb passed the PCR reads through MiXCR, listing each CDR3 protein once. The data contain about 160,000 distinct CDR3 sequences, 36% of them singletons. Sequenced material: blood, taken after autologous hematopoietic stem cell transplantation. These receptors were collected from a girl aged 5-17 years with multiple sclerosis.

The chain joins TRBV6-4 to TRBJ1-1; perhaps TRBD1 as D (5 bases). Germline CDR1 is MRHNA and CDR2 is SNTAGT. V dropped 0 bases and J dropped 4 bases, with 9 bases sitting between them. The CDR3 has 14 amino acids. CDR3 bases: TGTGCCAGCAGTGACTCGGGGGAAACCACTGAAGCTTTCTTT. It yields the protein CASSDSGETTEAFF.

This clonotype has just a few counts. The chain carries TRBV24-1 and TRBJ2-3; the D gene is possibly TRBD1 (5 bases). Germline V gene data show CDR1 as KGHDR and CDR2 as SFDVKD. The CDR3 has 15 residues. V gave up 1 base and J gave up 4 bases, with 11 bases separating them. The CDR3, as DNA: TGTGCCACCAGTGATTTCAGCAGGGATGCAGATACGCAGTATTTT. Its translation is CATSDFSRDADTQYF.

This clonotype showed up just a few times. The rearrangement joins TRBV5-1 to TRBJ2-3; D is perhaps TRBD1 (6 bases). This CDR3 is built from 14 residues. Germline V gives CDR1 SGHRS, CDR2 YFSETQ. The ends were cut back, 6 bases at V and 0 bases at J, with 11 bases in the middle. The CDR3 loop is CASKWTASTDTQYF. CDR3 nucleotide sequence: TGCGCCAGCAAGTGGACAGCTAGCACAGATACGCAGTATTTT.

Points on this clonotype: A much bigger clone sits one base away, suggesting this may be a read error. This chain joins TRBV5-1 and TRBJ2-7; 9 nucleotides match TRBD2. The CDR3 loop spans 15 amino acids. In germline, CDR1 is SGHRS, CDR2 YFSETQ. DNA of the CDR3: TGCGCCAGCAGTGCCCTGACTAGCGGCTCCTACGAGCAGCACTTC. Its translation: CASSALTSGSYEQHF.

The gene calls are TRBV4-3 and TRBJ2-3; TRBD2 matches 7 bases. Trimming removed 0 bases from V and 1 base from J; junction bases left unmatched: 4. The germline V gene has CDR1 LGHNA and CDR2 YSLEER. The CDR3 extends over 16 amino acids. The CDR3, as DNA: TGCGCCAGCAGCCAAGATATCCTAGCGGGCACAGATACGCAGTATTTT. Its protein product is CASSQDILAGTDTQYF.

The chain employs TRBV6-4 and TRBJ2-2, with D uncertain. CDR1 and CDR2 (germline): MRHNA, SNTAGT. The germline V and J ends were trimmed by 0 bases and 5 bases, with 4 bases remaining between them. The CDR3 runs to 13 residues. CDR3 sequence: CASSDSFTGELFF. In DNA, the CDR3 is TGTGCCAGCAGTGACTCCTTTACCGGGGAGCTGTTTTTT.

This clonotype showed up just a few times. The chain links TRBV7-6 to TRBJ2-4; D ambiguous. This CDR3 is 13 amino acids long. In germline, CDR1 is SGHVS, CDR2 FNYEAQ. V was shortened by 5 bases and J by 10 bases, with 15 bases between the two germline ends. This CDR3 is CASSQKPGLIQYF. CDR3 in DNA: TGTGCCAGCAGCCAAAAACCCGGCCTAATTCAGTACTTC.

About this clonotype itself: With a much larger clone just one base away, this may be a read error. The rearrangement joins TRBV6-5 to TRBJ2-1; D may correspond to TRBD1 or TRBD2 (5 bases each). Looked up from germline, CDR1 is MNHEY and CDR2 is SVGAGI. This CDR3 comprises 14 residues. Trimming shortened V by 5 bases and J by 8 bases, and 16 bases separated the two germline ends. Here the CDR3 reads CASSGDGPTDEQFF. DNA for the CDR3: TGTGCCAGCAGTGGGGACGGGCCTACGGATGAGCAGTTCTTC.

This clonotype has a handful of counts. The chain combines TRBV10-3 with TRBJ2-5, with 12 bases aligning to TRBD2. Germline loops: CDR1 ENHRY, CDR2 SYGVKD. The junction had 5 bases not matched to a gene; V was cut back by 5 bases and J by 1 base. CDR3 length equals 16 residues. The DNA for the CDR3 is TGTGCCATCAGTTCCGGGACTAGCGGGTCCCAAGAGACCCAGTACTTC. This sequence encodes CAISSGTSGSQETQYF.

The CDR3 sequence is CASSLRVGADYGYTF. The CDR3, as DNA: TGCGCCAGCAGCTTGAGGGTTGGGGCGGACTATGGCTACACCTTC. This chain connects TRBV5-1 to TRBJ1-2; a weak D match, TRBD1 (5 bases). The CDR3 loop spans 15 amino acids. V was cut by 1 base and J by 3 bases, with 13 bases left in between. Germline V gene lookup returns CDR1 SGHRS and CDR2 YFSETQ.

This chain links TRBV6-6 with TRBJ2-7, with D possibly matching TRBD2 (5 bases). The CDR3 has 15 residues. Germline CDR1 MNHNY, CDR2 SVGAGI (reference sequence). The V gene lost 6 bases and the J gene lost 1 base, with 16 bases spanning the gap. CDR3 DNA: TGTGCCAGCAGGGGAGCGGTCGGGGTTTCCTACGAGCAGTACTTC. This encodes CASRGAVGVSYEQYF.

V gene TRBV4-2 combines with J gene TRBJ1-2; D remains unclear. The CDR3 is made up of 13 amino acids. The germline V and J ends were trimmed by 1 base and 6 bases, with 9 bases remaining between them. Germline V lookup: CDR1 LGHNA, CDR2 YNFKEQ. The CDR3 sequence is CASSQAGVDGYTF. As DNA, the CDR3 is TGTGCCAGCAGCCAAGCTGGGGTAGATGGCTACACCTTC.

The chain employs TRBV28 and TRBJ2-7, with D possibly TRBD1 on 6 matching bases. Trimming pared 8 bases from V and 8 bases from J, leaving 19 bases between. This CDR3 is built from 13 residues. CDR1 and CDR2 from the germline V gene are MDHEN and SYDVKM. CDR3 loop: CASWAGAGFQQYF. CDR3 nucleotide sequence: TGTGCCAGCTGGGCAGGGGCCGGATTTCAGCAGTACTTC.

This clonotype was detected once. The chain carries TRBV9 and TRBJ2-5; D may correspond to TRBD1 or TRBD2 (5 bases each). The J call may not be correct, given that the DNA end is closer to TRBJ2-7. CDR1 is SGDLS, CDR2 YYNGEE, per germline. CDR3 size: 14 residues. CDR3 DNA: TGTGCCAGCAGCGTGGAAATACGGGACGGCGAGCAGTACTTC. The encoded protein is CASSVEIRDGEQYF.